These 14 T cell receptor beta chains were sequenced from one sample in a study of early T cells in non-severe SARS-CoV-2 infection. Using its own MiXCR run on the 5' RACE reads, TCRdb lists one record per CDR3 protein. The top ten hold about 5.8% of the sample, which has 25,000 to 35,000 distinct CDR3 sequences, roughly 5.7% seen once. Sequencing input: whole blood. The receptors were sampled from an adult who was a healthcare worker with PCR-confirmed SARS-CoV-2 infection or an uninfected control (not recorded which).

This clonotype was picked up many times. The chain combines TRBV10-3 with TRBJ1-2; D is possibly TRBD1 (6 bases). The V and J ends lost 0 bases and 8 bases respectively, with 13 bases between them. The length of the CDR3 is 14 residues. Germline CDR1 reads ENHRY; CDR2 reads SYGVKD. The CDR3 DNA reads TGTGCCATCAGTGAGTCATGGGACACCGAAGGCTACACCTTC. This translates into CAISESWDTEGYTF.

This clonotype showed up many times. The chain combines TRBV28 with TRBJ2-7; 8 nucleotides align to TRBD2. J lost 3 bases, V lost 5 bases, and 9 bases had no gene match. The germline CDR1 and CDR2 sequences are MDHEN and SYDVKM. CDR3 length: 15 residues. The CDR3 is CASSAPGGRNYEQYF. CDR3 DNA sequence: TGTGCCAGCAGTGCCCCAGGCGGGAGGAACTACGAGCAGTACTTC.

This clonotype occurred many times. V and J are TRBV28 and TRBJ2-2; 8 nucleotides line up with TRBD1. CDR1 is MDHEN and CDR2 is SYDVKM in the germline V gene. V lost 6 bases, J lost 0 bases, and 9 bases stayed unmatched. This CDR3 region has 17 residues. The CDR3 nucleotides are TGTGCCAGCAGCCTACCACGGGACAGGTCGAACACCGGGGAGCTGTTTTTT. Translated: CASSLPRDRSNTGELFF.

This clonotype came up many times. This chain uses TRBV27 with TRBJ2-3, with D maybe TRBD1 (6 bases). The CDR3 spans 14 residues. CDR1 is MNHEY and CDR2 is SMNVEV in the germline V gene (reference sequence). Trimming cost V 6 bases and J 6 bases, with 16 bases left between them. CDR3: CASRWTASRDTQYF. The CDR3, as DNA: TGTGCCAGCAGATGGACAGCGTCCAGGGATACGCAGTATTTT.

This clonotype was seen ten or more times. The chain carries TRBV20-1 and TRBJ2-7, with TRBD2 matching 8 bases. Per germline, CDR1 DFQATT and CDR2 SNEGSKA (reference sequence). This CDR3 is built from 14 residues. J lost 7 bases, V lost 4 bases, and 12 bases had no gene match. CDR3 amino acids: CSATLAGPFGEQYF. DNA of the CDR3: TGCAGTGCTACTTTAGCGGGACCCTTTGGGGAGCAGTACTTC.

The CDR3 sequence: CAWRRGRGRVTEAFF. The CDR3, as DNA: TGTGCCTGGAGACGAGGGAGGGGGCGCGTCACTGAAGCTTTCTTT. V usage is TRBV30 and J usage is TRBJ1-1; 7 positions match TRBD1. Germline V lookup: CDR1 GTSNPN, CDR2 SVGIG (reference sequence). The junction had 11 bases not matched to a gene; V was cut back by 3 bases and J by 4 bases. CDR3 length: 15 amino acids.

This clonotype was counted ten times or more. The chain carries TRBV4-1 and TRBJ2-1; 9 bases match TRBD1. Unmatched junction bases numbered 6, after V lost 1 base and J lost 8 bases. The CDR3 is 15 residues long. The germline CDR1 and CDR2 sequences are MGHRA and YSYEKL. The CDR3 coding sequence is TGCGCCAGCAGCCAAGTTGGGACAGGGAGCGATGAGCAGTTCTTC. Its protein product is CASSQVGTGSDEQFF.

Many counts were recorded for this clonotype. This chain links TRBV28 with TRBJ2-7; D ambiguous. The germline V gene encodes CDR1 MDHEN and CDR2 SYDVKM. With 11 bases removed from V and 3 bases from J, the gap between germline ends came to 8 bases. The CDR3 has 10 amino acids. CDR3 nucleotides: TGTGCCTCGGGTGACTACGAGCAGTACTTC. This translates into CASGDYEQYF.

This clonotype was picked up many times. The chain joins TRBV6-6 to TRBJ2-7; 8 bases line up with TRBD2. The CDR3 contains 17 residues. V lost 0 bases and J lost 5; bases outside the gene matches: 12. Germline V gene lookup returns CDR1 MNHNY and CDR2 SVGAGI (reference sequence). The CDR3 nucleotides are TGTGCCAGCAGTTACTCGACTCTCCGCGGGGGGATACACGAGCAGTACTTC. Translated, it gives CASSYSTLRGGIHEQYF.

This clonotype occurred many times. This sequence joins TRBV29-1 and TRBJ1-1; no definite D call. The CDR3 has 13 residues. Trimming cost V 0 bases and J 10 bases, with 15 bases left between them. Germline lookup yields CDR1 SQVTM and CDR2 ANQGSEA. CDR3 bases: TGCAGCGTTGAAGAACCCTCCACGTTCGGAGCTTTCTTT. It specifies CSVEEPSTFGAFF.

The table lists this clonotype with many counts. The rearrangement links TRBV2 to TRBJ1-6, with 9 nucleotides matching TRBD1. J gave up 11 bases and V 3 bases, and 5 bases lay outside the gene matches. Germline values: CDR1 SNHLY, CDR2 FYNNEI. This CDR3 spans 14 amino acids. The CDR3 spells CASSDGTGSPPLHF. The CDR3 DNA reads TGTGCCAGCAGTGACGGGACAGGGTCTCCACCCCTCCACTTT.

This clonotype was observed many times. V usage is TRBV20-1 and J usage is TRBJ2-1, with D perhaps matching TRBD1 (5 bases). Germline CDR1 DFQATT, CDR2 SNEGSKA (reference sequence). The CDR3 loop spans 14 amino acids. Between the trimmed V and J ends, which lost 3 bases and 3 bases, there was a span of 12 bases. CDR3 nucleotide sequence: TGCAGTGCTAGGTGGGCAGGGTACTACAATGAGCAGTTCTTC. Amino acid sequence: CSARWAGYYNEQFF.

Ten or more counts support this clonotype. The chain recombines TRBV4-2 with TRBJ2-3; 10 bases agree with TRBD2. V lost 2 bases to trimming and J lost 6 bases; unmatched junction nucleotides: 5. Germline CDR1 is LGHNA and CDR2 is YNFKEQ. This CDR3 spans 15 amino acids. In nucleotides, the CDR3 is TGTGCCAGCAGCCAATCCGGGACTAGCGTCGATACGCAGTATTTT. This sequence encodes CASSQSGTSVDTQYF.

This clonotype was seen more than once but under ten times. This sequence joins TRBV14 and TRBJ2-1; D remains ambiguous. The CDR3 is made up of 16 amino acids. Trimming stripped 3 bases from V and 0 bases from J, with 12 bases between. Germline V gene data show CDR1 as SGHDN and CDR2 as FVKESK. The CDR3: CASSQLVGGSYNEQFF. The CDR3 region has the DNA TGTGCCAGCAGCCAGCTAGTAGGCGGCTCCTACAATGAGCAGTTCTTC.